The source of this T cell receptor (beta chain) is a study of graft-versus-host responses after intestinal transplantation (dated by TCRdb to about 2021). For the study in its entirety: The transplants that recipients got were multivisceral, liver-intestinal, or isolated intestinal. Every recipient was given anti-thymocyte globulin induction, followed by 2 to 3 years of maintenance tacrolimus and steroids. After intestinal transplantation, graft-versus-host and host-versus-graft alloreactive T cell clones in the graft, circulation and bone marrow were tracked using bulk TCR-beta CDR3 sequencing. To identify alloreactive clones, pre-transplant mixed lymphocyte reaction products were sequenced and then compared with unstimulated pre-transplant donor and recipient T cells. A cohort of roughly 25 intestinal transplant recipients, including one retransplant, was enrolled, and a few patients lacking pretransplant specimens were excluded. Donor T cell macrochimerism was defined as a peak of at least 4% donor T cells among recipient peripheral blood mononuclear cells. Rather than going through the commercial service, samples from a few later patients were sequenced in-house on an Illumina MiSeq and processed with MiXCR.

Taken with the paper, the label for time point translates to: cells obtained before transplantation from donor or recipient. CD3+CD4+ and CD3+CD8+ populations were FACS-sorted from unstimulated pre-transplant donor and recipient cells taken from spleen or lymph nodes. On this clone: Its cognate antigen has yet to be identified. No base quality information exists; no much larger clone differs at one position.

Study-wide findings and limitations: The relatively low number and heterogeneity of intestinal transplant patients limited the conclusions. In the allografts of patients with donor T cell macrochimerism, GvH to HvG T cell clonal ratios were high. GvH clones were detected in recipient bone marrow, and some appeared earlier in ileal mucosa or blood, consistent with an intestinal mucosal origin. Early after transplant, declines in HvG clones were associated with peak levels of circulating GvH clones.

Libraries were prepared through the immunoSEQ multiplex PCR assay. In most patients, genomic DNA was isolated using the Qiagen DNeasy Blood and Tissue Kit and sent frozen to Adaptive Biotechnologies for TCR sequencing. For most patients, genomic DNA was subjected to high-throughput TCR-beta CDR3 sequencing by Adaptive Biotechnologies. The authors' pipeline ran thus. Adaptive's ImmunoSEQ software supplied the TCR sequencing data for 15 to 20 patients, while MiXCR and VDJtools were used to process three other patients. CD4 versus CD8 sorting errors were corrected by removing sequences found in both subsets at a frequency ratio below 5:1. CDR3 nucleotide sequences shared between donor and recipient were removed because their origin could not be assigned. To be classed as alloreactive, a clone needed at least 2-fold expansion over unstimulated cells and a minimum CFSE-low frequency of 0.002% (template counts) or 0.001% (read counts). Mappable clones were those detected in sequenced pre-transplant spleen, lymph node, or MLR CFSE-low populations of the donor or recipient. The cumulative frequency of alloreactive clones was calculated as a percentage of all sequences, weighted by copy number. Drawn from immuneACCESS, this table holds only the in-frame rearrangements with V and J called that TCRdb kept. Clones are partly lost; checked studies trace under half to an unresolved V gene and leave the rest unexplained. V, J and clone size were drawn from that table, and D and trimming were deduced from the DNA. This sample comprises about 100,000 clones, more than 75% of them detected only once. About 0.9% of the sample lies in the top ten.

The CDR3 runs 11 amino acids, cysteine and phenylalanine included. The only DNA kept is the CDR3, 33 bases in frame from the first base. Per the germline V gene, MNHEY is the CDR1 and SVGAGI is the CDR2. V lost 4 bases and J lost 6 bases; the stretch between them is 6 bases long. This sequence was found in a human donor who was the organ donor for an intestinal transplant. The material was unstimulated CD4+ T cells sorted from spleen or lymph node cells, obtained before transplant. Here the chain combines TRBV6-5 and TRBJ1-1, with the D gene not clear enough to name. The DNA sequence is given as TGTGCCAGCAGTTCCAGAGCTGAAGCTTTCTTT. It encodes CASSSRAEAFF.